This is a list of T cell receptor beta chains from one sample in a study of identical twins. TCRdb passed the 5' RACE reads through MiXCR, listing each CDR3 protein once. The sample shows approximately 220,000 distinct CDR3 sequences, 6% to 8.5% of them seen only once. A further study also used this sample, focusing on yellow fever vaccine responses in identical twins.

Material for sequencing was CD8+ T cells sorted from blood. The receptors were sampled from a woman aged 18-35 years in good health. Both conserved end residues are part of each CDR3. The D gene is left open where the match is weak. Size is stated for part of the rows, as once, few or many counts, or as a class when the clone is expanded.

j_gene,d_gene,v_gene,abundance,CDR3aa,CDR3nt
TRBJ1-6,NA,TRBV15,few,CATSRDRAIYNSPLHF,TGTGCCACCAGCAGAGATAGGGCTATCTATAATTCACCCCTCCACTTT
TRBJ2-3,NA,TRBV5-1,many,CASSLTGYSTDTQYF,TGCGCCAGCAGCTTGACAGGGTATAGCACAGATACGCAGTATTTT
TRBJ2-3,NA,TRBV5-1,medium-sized,CASSWGQPLRTDTQYF,TGCGCCAGCAGCTGGGGGCAGCCCCTCCGCACAGATACGCAGTATTTT
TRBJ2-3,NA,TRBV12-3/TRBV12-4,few,CASSQVEVTDTQYF,TGTGCCAGCAGCCAAGTAGAGGTCACAGATACGCAGTATTTT
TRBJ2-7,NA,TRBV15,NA,CATSRDKGSLIDEQYF,TGTGCCACCAGCAGAGATAAGGGAAGTTTGATCGACGAGCAGTACTTC
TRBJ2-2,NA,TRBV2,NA,CASSEASASYGELFF,TGTGCCAGCAGTGAAGCATCGGCTAGCTACGGGGAGCTGTTTTTT
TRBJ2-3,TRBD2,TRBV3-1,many,CASSQDSWTSGGAVTDTQYF,TGTGCCAGCAGCCAAGATTCTTGGACTAGCGGGGGTGCCGTCACAGATACGCAGTATTTT
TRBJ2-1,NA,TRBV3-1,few,CASSQDKLARGNGQFF,TGTGCCAGCAGCCAAGATAAACTAGCCCGAGGTAATGGGCAGTTCTTC
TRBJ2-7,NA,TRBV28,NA,CASSFIPAEQYF,TGTGCCAGCAGTTTCATACCCGCGGAGCAGTACTTC
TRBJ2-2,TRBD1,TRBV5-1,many,CASSLTWTGYGELFF,TGCGCCAGCAGCTTGACCTGGACAGGGTACGGGGAGCTGTTTTTT
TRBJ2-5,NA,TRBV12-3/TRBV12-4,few,CASSFSGLQETQYF,TGTGCCAGCAGTTTTTCGGGGTTGCAAGAGACCCAGTACTTC
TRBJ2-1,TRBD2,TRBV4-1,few,CASSRTSGGYNEQFF,TGCGCCAGCAGCCGGACTAGCGGGGGGTACAATGAGCAGTTCTTC